The T cell receptor (beta chain) under discussion was sequenced for a study of beta chain features in type 1 diabetes. Whole-study results and caveats: Shortening of TCRB CDR3s, moderate but significant, appeared in all four CD4+ subsets of Type 1 diabetes patients. Cells expressing TCR highly could be over-represented by cDNA sequencing. PCR might preferentially amplify shorter templates, equally in patients and controls. Patients' naive, central memory and regulatory TCRB repertoires appeared more alike than those of healthy donors.

About this clone: As yet, its antigen is unknown. The identical CDR3 is also encoded by other nucleotide sequences in the sample.

Expressed TCRB transcripts got sequenced, as all isolated RNA was reverse transcribed. There were 3.4 million or so reads on average in the naive, central memory and regulatory T cell samples. Profiled with immunoSEQ multiplex PCR; TCRdb holds only in-frame clones, not every one. The sample gives a few hundred thousand clones, 15% to 20% of which show up once; about 0.08% is in the top ten. The CDR3 runs to 16 residues. CDR1 MDHEN and CDR2 SYDVKM come from the germline V gene. After removal of 6 bases from V and 0 bases from J, the junction contained 8 bases not matched to a gene. This receptor was identified in a man aged 25 to 45 with type 1 diabetes. Sequencing used naive CD4+ T cells from blood. The V gene is TRBV28, the J gene TRBJ2-1; 7 bases align to TRBD2. DNA of the CDR3: TGTGCCAGCAGCCCTAGCGGAACAAGCTCCTACAATGAGCAGTTCTTC. As protein: CASSPSGTSSYNEQFF.